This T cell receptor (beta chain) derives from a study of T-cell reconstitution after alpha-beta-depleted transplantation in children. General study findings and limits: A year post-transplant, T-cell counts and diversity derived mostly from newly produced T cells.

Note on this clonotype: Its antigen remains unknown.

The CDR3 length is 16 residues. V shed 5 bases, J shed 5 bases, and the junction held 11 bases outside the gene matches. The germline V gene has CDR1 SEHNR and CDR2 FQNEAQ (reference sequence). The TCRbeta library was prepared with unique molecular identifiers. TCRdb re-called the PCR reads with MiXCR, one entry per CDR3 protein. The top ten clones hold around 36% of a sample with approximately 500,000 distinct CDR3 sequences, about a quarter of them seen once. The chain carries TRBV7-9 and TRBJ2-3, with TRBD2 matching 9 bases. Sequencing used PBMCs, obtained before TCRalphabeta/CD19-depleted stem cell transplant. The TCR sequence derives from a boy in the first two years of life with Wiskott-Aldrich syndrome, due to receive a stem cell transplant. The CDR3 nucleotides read TGTGCCAGCAGCCCTCGCCCAAGCGGGAGGATAGATACGCAGTATTTT. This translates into CASSPRPSGRIDTQYF. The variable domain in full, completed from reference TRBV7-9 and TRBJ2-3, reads DTGVSQNPRHKITKRGQNVTFRCDPISEHNRLYWYRQTLGQGPEFLTYFQNEAQLEKSRLLSDRFSAERPKGSFSTLEIQRTEQGDSAMYLCASSPRPSGRIDTQYFGPGTRLTVL.